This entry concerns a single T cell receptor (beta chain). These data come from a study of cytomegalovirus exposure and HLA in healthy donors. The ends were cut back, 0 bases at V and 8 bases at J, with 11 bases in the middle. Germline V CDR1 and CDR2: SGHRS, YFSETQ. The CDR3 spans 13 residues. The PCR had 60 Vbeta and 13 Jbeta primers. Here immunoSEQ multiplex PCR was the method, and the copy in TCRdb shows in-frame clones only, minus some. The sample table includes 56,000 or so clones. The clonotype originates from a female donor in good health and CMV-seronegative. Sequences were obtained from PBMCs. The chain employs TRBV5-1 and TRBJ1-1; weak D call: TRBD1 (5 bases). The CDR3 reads CASSLAYRTEAFF. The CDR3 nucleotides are TGCGCCAGCAGCTTGGCCTATAGGACAGAAGCTTTCTTT.